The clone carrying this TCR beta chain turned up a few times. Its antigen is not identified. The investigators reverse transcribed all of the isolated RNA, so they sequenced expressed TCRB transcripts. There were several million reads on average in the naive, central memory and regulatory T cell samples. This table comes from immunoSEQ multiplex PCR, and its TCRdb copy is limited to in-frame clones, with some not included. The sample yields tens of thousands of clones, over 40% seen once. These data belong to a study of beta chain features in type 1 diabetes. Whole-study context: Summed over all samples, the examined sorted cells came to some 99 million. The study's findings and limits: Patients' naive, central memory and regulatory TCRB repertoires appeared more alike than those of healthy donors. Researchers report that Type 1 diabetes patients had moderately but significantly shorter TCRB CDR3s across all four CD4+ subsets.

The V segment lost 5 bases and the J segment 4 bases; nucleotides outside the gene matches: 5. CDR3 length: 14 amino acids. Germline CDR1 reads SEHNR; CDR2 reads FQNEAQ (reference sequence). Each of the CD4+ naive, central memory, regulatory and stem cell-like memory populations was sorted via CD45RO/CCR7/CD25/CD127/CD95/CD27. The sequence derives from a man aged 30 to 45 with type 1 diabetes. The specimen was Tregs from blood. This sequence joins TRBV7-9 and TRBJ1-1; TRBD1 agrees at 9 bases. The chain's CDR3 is CASSPTTGGTEAFF. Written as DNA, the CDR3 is TGTGCCAGCAGCCCAACGACAGGGGGCACTGAAGCTTTCTTT.